These 27 T cell receptor beta chains share one sample of origin, sequenced in a study of cytomegalovirus exposure and HLA in healthy donors. 13 Jbeta primers and 60 Vbeta primers were used for the PCR. The table came from immunoSEQ multiplex PCR; TCRdb's copy has only in-frame clones and leaves some out. The sample comprises about 89,000 clones, 65% to 85% of which are singletons, and roughly 2.5% rests with the top ten. The sequencing input was PBMCs. The source is a man under 40 in good health and CMV-seronegative.

This clone was observed a single time. The J gene is TRBJ2-1, the V gene TRBV9; D remains unclear. With 4 bases removed from V and 7 bases from J, the gap between germline ends came to 9 bases. The CDR3 contains 12 residues. Germline CDR1 reads SGDLS; CDR2 reads YYNGEE. DNA of the CDR3: TGTGCCAGCAGCCCAGCGTTTAATGAGCAGTTCTTC. This gives the protein CASSPAFNEQFF.

This chain links TRBV2 with TRBJ1-5, with TRBD1 as a possible D gene (5 bases). The CDR3 loop spans 16 amino acids. V was cut by 1 base and J by 5 bases, with 15 bases left in between. Germline CDR1 is SNHLY and CDR2 is FYNNEI. The CDR3 loop reads CASSEGGPAGYQPQHF. The CDR3 DNA follows: TGTGCCAGCAGTGAAGGGGGCCCTGCGGGGTATCAGCCCCAGCATTTT.

The J gene is TRBJ2-3, the V gene TRBV9, with 8 bases aligning to TRBD2. The CDR3 is 16 residues long. Unmatched junction bases numbered 16, after V lost 4 bases and J lost 9 bases. The germline V gene has CDR1 SGDLS and CDR2 YYNGEE. The CDR3: CASSPGGATSPATQYF. The CDR3 nucleotides read TGTGCCAGCAGCCCCGGGGGGGCGACTAGCCCTGCAACGCAGTATTTT.

The rearrangement joins TRBV25-1 to TRBJ2-5; possibly TRBD1 for D (6 bases). This CDR3 has 15 amino acids. With 3 bases removed from V and 4 bases from J, the gap between germline ends came to 15 bases. CDR1 is MGHDK and CDR2 is SYGVNS in the germline V gene. The CDR3 coding sequence is TGTGCCAGCAGTGATTGGGGGCAGGGGAGAGAGACCCAGTACTTC. Residues: CASSDWGQGRETQYF.

This clone was seen once. The CDR3, as DNA: TGTGCCAGCAGTTATTCAGTGAAGAACACCGGGGAGCTGTTTTTT. The encoded protein is CASSYSVKNTGELFF. The genes are TRBV6-5 and TRBJ2-2; no reliable D call. Trimming cost V 3 bases and J 1 base, with 9 bases left between them. Germline V gene data show CDR1 as MNHEY and CDR2 as SVGAGI. This CDR3 region has 15 residues.

V usage is TRBV5-6 and J usage is TRBJ2-3; TRBD2 aligns across 13 bases. The germline V gene has CDR1 SGHDT and CDR2 YYEEEE. V was pared by 3 bases and J by 3 bases, with 7 bases of the junction left unmatched. This CDR3 spans 17 amino acids. Here the CDR3 reads CASSWEGTSGATDTQYF. CDR3 DNA: TGTGCCAGCAGCTGGGAGGGGACTAGCGGGGCGACAGATACGCAGTATTTT.

The chain links TRBV12-5 to TRBJ2-7; D call uncertain. Trimming removed 0 bases at V and 6 bases at J, with 12 bases between. In germline, CDR1 is LGHNT, CDR2 FRNRAP. This CDR3 is built from 14 residues. The CDR3 DNA is TGTGCTAGTGGTTTGGTAAACGGAGCCTCCGAGCAGTACTTC. This sequence encodes CASGLVNGASEQYF.

The chain recombines TRBV28 with TRBJ2-7; tentatively, D is TRBD1 (5 bases). The CDR3 loop spans 15 amino acids. Trimming cost V 6 bases and J 7 bases, with 22 bases left between them. CDR1 is MDHEN, CDR2 SYDVKM, per germline. The CDR3 is CASRPLGQSRREQYF. The DNA of the CDR3 is TGTGCCAGCAGACCGCTGGGGCAGTCAAGGCGGGAGCAGTACTTC.

This sequence joins TRBV4-2 and TRBJ2-1; 8 bases map to TRBD1. The CDR3 spans 16 residues. From germline, CDR1 is LGHNA and CDR2 YNFKEQ. V shed 2 bases, J shed 7 bases, and the junction held 10 bases outside the gene matches. This CDR3 reads CASSQSSGQGWNEQFF. In DNA, the CDR3 is TGTGCCAGCAGCCAATCCTCTGGACAGGGTTGGAATGAGCAGTTCTTC.

The genes are TRBV19 and TRBJ2-5; the D gene is possibly TRBD1 (5 bases). CDR1 is LNHDA and CDR2 is SQIVND in the germline V gene (reference sequence). The CDR3 covers 14 residues. The V and J ends lost 3 bases and 3 bases respectively, with 11 bases between them. The CDR3: CASSIRRQKETQYF. The CDR3 region has the DNA TGTGCCAGTAGTATTCGCCGACAGAAAGAGACCCAGTACTTC.

This clone was observed a few times. The rearrangement joins TRBV7-9 to TRBJ1-1; TRBD1 might be the D (6 bases). The V gene lost 8 bases and the J gene lost 1 base, with 8 bases spanning the gap. Germline CDR1 and CDR2: SEHNR and FQNEAQ (reference sequence). CDR3 length: 12 residues. The CDR3 protein is CASGTWNTEAFF. In DNA form, the CDR3 reads TGTGCCAGCGGGACATGGAACACTGAAGCTTTCTTT.

The rearrangement links TRBV7-6 to TRBJ1-4; perhaps TRBD1 as D (6 bases). V was pared by 1 base and J by 8 bases, with 11 bases between. This CDR3 comprises 14 residues. Germline-derived CDR1 and CDR2 are SGHVS and FNYEAQ. The CDR3 spells CASSLGPGGEKLFF. CDR3 nucleotides: TGTGCCAGCAGCTTAGGCCCGGGGGGCGAAAAACTGTTTTTT.

The chain joins TRBV19 to TRBJ2-5, with D tentatively TRBD2 (5 bases). This CDR3 comprises 16 residues. Germline V lookup: CDR1 LNHDA, CDR2 SQIVND (reference sequence). V was trimmed by 3 bases and J by 4 bases, leaving 18 bases between them. CDR3 residues: CASSIGIDYRAETQYF. The CDR3 bases are TGTGCCAGTAGTATCGGTATCGACTACCGGGCAGAGACCCAGTACTTC. Full variable domain (outside the CDR3, taken from reference TRBV19 and TRBJ2-5): DGGITQSPKYLFRKEGQNVTLSCEQNLNHDAMYWYRQDPGQGLRLIYYSQIVNDFQKGDIAEGYSVSREKKESFPLTVTSAQKNPTAFYLCASSIGIDYRAETQYFGPGTRLLVL.

This clone was detected a few times. J is TRBJ1-4 and V is TRBV25-1; 7 bases align to TRBD1. The CDR3 has 17 residues. V shed 2 bases and J 8 bases; nucleotides not matched to a gene: 14. CDR1 and CDR2 from the germline V gene are MGHDK and SYGVNS. The CDR3 reads CASSERGQGLPSEKLFF. CDR3 bases: TGTGCCAGCAGTGAAAGGGGGCAGGGGCTACCCTCCGAAAAACTGTTTTTT.

The chain has TRBV6-1 and TRBJ2-1, with TRBD2 matching 9 bases. J gave up 6 bases and V 3 bases, and 6 bases lay outside the gene matches. Per the germline V gene, CDR1 is MNHNS and CDR2 is SASEGT. The length of the CDR3 is 15 residues. The CDR3 sequence is CASSESSGVPNEQFF. CDR3 in DNA: TGTGCCAGCAGTGAGTCTAGCGGGGTACCCAATGAGCAGTTCTTC.

This rearrangement joins TRBV7-9 to TRBJ2-7; TRBD1 matches at 8 bases. Germline CDR1 is SEHNR and CDR2 is FQNEAQ (reference sequence). This CDR3 is built from 14 residues. V lost 4 bases and J lost 2; bases outside the gene matches: 4. The CDR3 region has the DNA TGTGCCAGCAGCTCCGGACAGGGACCCTACGAGCAGTACTTC. Translation: CASSSGQGPYEQYF.

The chain joins TRBV29-1 to TRBJ1-1, with D perhaps matching TRBD1 (5 bases). Germline V gene sequence: CDR1 SQVTM, CDR2 ANQGSEA. The CDR3 length is 14 residues. V lost 4 bases to trimming and J lost 3 bases, with 15 bases between them. The CDR3 reads CSVVGLLRDTEAFF. CDR3 nucleotides: TGCAGCGTTGTGGGACTCCTTCGTGACACTGAAGCTTTCTTT.

DNA for the CDR3: TGTGCCACCAGCAGGGGGGACAGGGCTAACACCGGGGAGCTGTTTTTT. Its protein is CATSRGDRANTGELFF. The chain carries TRBV15 and TRBJ2-2, with 9 bases fitting TRBD1. The CDR3 runs 16 residues. V trimming: 3 bases; J trimming: 2 bases; junction bases outside the gene matches: 4. The germline CDR1 and CDR2 sequences are LNHNV and YYDKDF (reference sequence).

V usage is TRBV15 and J usage is TRBJ2-3, with 7 bases matching TRBD1. Germline V gene data show CDR1 as LNHNV and CDR2 as YYDKDF (reference sequence). The CDR3 length is 16 residues. V trimming: 1 base; J trimming: 5 bases; junction bases outside the gene matches: 9. The CDR3 protein is CATSRVGIGGRDTQYF. The DNA for the CDR3 is TGTGCCACCAGCAGAGTAGGAATAGGGGGCAGAGATACGCAGTATTTT. Full variable domain (outside the CDR3, taken from reference TRBV15 and TRBJ2-3): DAMVIQNPRYQVTQFGKPVTLSCSQTLNHNVMYWYQQKSSQAPKLLFHYYDKDFNNEADTPDNFQSRRPNTSFCFLDIRSPGLGDTAMYLCATSRVGIGGRDTQYFGPGTRLTVL.

Note on this clone: One junction end disagrees with the germline gene, perhaps due to a read error. This chain joins TRBV27 and TRBJ2-1, with 11 bases identical to TRBD1. The CDR3 has 14 amino acids. Germline CDR1 and CDR2: MNHEY and SMNVEV (reference sequence). The CDR3: CASGPANSAGQGVF. The DNA of the CDR3 is TGTGCCAGCGGACCGGCAAACTCAGCGGGACAGGGGGTCTTC.

This chain links TRBV7-2 with TRBJ2-2; 10 nucleotides agree with TRBD1. The V gene end was trimmed by 5 bases and the J gene end by 4 bases; junction bases not matched to a gene: 4. The CDR3 runs 15 residues. The germline V gene encodes CDR1 SGHTA and CDR2 FQGNSA. The DNA for the CDR3 is TGTGCCAGCAGCAGACAGGGGGCTACCACCGGGGAGCTGTTTTTT. Residues: CASSRQGATTGELFF.

The chain joins TRBV15 to TRBJ2-7, with 7 bases fitting TRBD1. The CDR3 extends over 15 amino acids. J gave up 0 bases and V 3 bases, and 5 bases lay outside the gene matches. Per germline, CDR1 LNHNV and CDR2 YYDKDF (reference sequence). The CDR3 DNA follows: TGTGCCACCAGCAGGCTCCGGGACAGCTCCTACGAGCAGTACTTC. It is translated as CATSRLRDSSYEQYF.

This clone was recorded many times. V usage is TRBV7-4 and J usage is TRBJ1-2; D may be TRBD1 (5 bases). Per the germline V gene, CDR1 is SGHVT and CDR2 is SQSDAQ. Deletions cut 3 bases from V and 9 bases from J, with 8 bases between. The CDR3 is 11 residues long. The CDR3: CASSLGGSYTF. Here the CDR3 DNA reads TGTGCCAGCAGCTTGGGGGGTAGCTACACCTTC. Together with reference TRBV7-4 and TRBJ1-2, the CDR3 gives the full variable domain: GAGVSQSPRYKVAKRGRDVALRCDSISGHVTLYWYRQTLGQGSEVLTYSQSDAQRDKSGRPSGRFSAERPERSVSTLKIQRTEQGDSAVYLCASSLGGSYTFGSGTRLTVV.

The rearrangement links TRBV9 to TRBJ1-1; possibly TRBD1 for D (5 bases). The V end lost 3 bases, the J end lost 3 bases, and 15 bases lay between the germline ends. CDR3 length: 15 amino acids. CDR1 and CDR2 (germline): SGDLS, YYNGEE. Written as DNA, the CDR3 is TGTGCCAGCAGCGCCCTTCAGGGACTAGACACTGAAGCTTTCTTT. Its protein product is CASSALQGLDTEAFF.

This chain connects TRBV7-2 to TRBJ2-5, with a possible D match to TRBD1 (8 bases). The CDR3 is 16 amino acids. The germline V gene has CDR1 SGHTA and CDR2 FQGNSA. V was shortened by 5 bases and J by 4 bases, with 20 bases between the two germline ends. DNA for the CDR3: TGTGCCAGCAGCGTCACAGGGGGGGGAGTAGGAGAGACCCAGTACTTC. Residues: CASSVTGGGVGETQYF.

This clone has just one count. The chain couples TRBV2 to TRBJ1-1, with 10 nucleotides matching TRBD1. Germline CDR1 reads SNHLY; CDR2 reads FYNNEI. There are 15 residues in the CDR3. Trimming removed 4 bases from V and 5 bases from J; junction bases left unmatched: 7. The CDR3: CASSAGDRGRTEAFF. In DNA form, the CDR3 reads TGTGCCAGCAGTGCTGGCGACAGGGGGCGGACTGAAGCTTTCTTT.

The J gene is TRBJ1-1, the V gene TRBV29-1, with a possible D match to TRBD1 (5 bases). V was shortened by 7 bases and J by 1 base, with 13 bases between the two germline ends. CDR3 length equals 13 residues. The germline CDR1 and CDR2 sequences are SQVTM and ANQGSEA. CDR3 sequence: CSGEAGENTEAFF. The CDR3, as DNA: TGCAGCGGGGAGGCGGGGGAGAACACTGAAGCTTTCTTT.